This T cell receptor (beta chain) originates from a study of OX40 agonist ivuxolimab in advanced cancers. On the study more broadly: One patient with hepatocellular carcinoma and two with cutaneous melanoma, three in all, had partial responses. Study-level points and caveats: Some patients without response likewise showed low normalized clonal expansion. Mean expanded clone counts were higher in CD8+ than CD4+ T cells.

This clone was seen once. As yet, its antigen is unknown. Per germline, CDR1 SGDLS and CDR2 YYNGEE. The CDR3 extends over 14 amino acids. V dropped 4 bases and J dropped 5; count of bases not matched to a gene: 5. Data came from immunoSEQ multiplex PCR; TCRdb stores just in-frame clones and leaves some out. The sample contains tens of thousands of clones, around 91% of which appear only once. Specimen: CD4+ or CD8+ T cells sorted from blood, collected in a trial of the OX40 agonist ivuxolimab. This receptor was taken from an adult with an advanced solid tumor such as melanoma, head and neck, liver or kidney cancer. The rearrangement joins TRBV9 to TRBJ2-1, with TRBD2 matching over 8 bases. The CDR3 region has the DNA TGTGCCAGCAGCCAGCGGGGGCCTCACAATGAGCAGTTCTTC. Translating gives CASSQRGPHNEQFF. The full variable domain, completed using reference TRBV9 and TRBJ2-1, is DSGVTQTPKHLITATGQRVTLRCSPRSGDLSVYWYQQSLDQGLQFLIQYYNGEERAKGNILERFSAQQFPDLHSELNLSSLELGDSALYFCASSQRGPHNEQFFGPGTRLTVL.